This T cell receptor beta chain was identified in a study of T cell responses to AZD1222 COVID-19 vaccine. The study, taken as a whole, reports: Two doses of AZD1222 preceded a rise in Spike-specific TCR breadth and depth. Reportedly, close to half of spike-specific TCRs are directed against unmutated variant regions.

Only in-frame clones appear in the TCRdb table, and some are missing; sequencing was by immunoSEQ multiplex PCR. The sample contains 140,000 to 150,000 clones, approximately 90% of which appear only once. Worth noting for this clone: The antigen is undetermined.

This CDR3 region has 15 residues. Germline V gives CDR1 SGHVS, CDR2 FQNEAQ. V dropped 5 bases and J dropped 5 bases, with 18 bases sitting between them. The genes are TRBV7-8 and TRBJ2-5; tentatively, D is TRBD2 (6 bases). This TCR derives from an adult in good health. This specimen was peripheral blood, taken on day 0 of AZD1222 vaccination. The CDR3 bases are TGTGCCAGCAGCCAACGCGTCACCCGGGGGGAGACCCAGTACTTC. It translates to CASSQRVTRGETQYF.